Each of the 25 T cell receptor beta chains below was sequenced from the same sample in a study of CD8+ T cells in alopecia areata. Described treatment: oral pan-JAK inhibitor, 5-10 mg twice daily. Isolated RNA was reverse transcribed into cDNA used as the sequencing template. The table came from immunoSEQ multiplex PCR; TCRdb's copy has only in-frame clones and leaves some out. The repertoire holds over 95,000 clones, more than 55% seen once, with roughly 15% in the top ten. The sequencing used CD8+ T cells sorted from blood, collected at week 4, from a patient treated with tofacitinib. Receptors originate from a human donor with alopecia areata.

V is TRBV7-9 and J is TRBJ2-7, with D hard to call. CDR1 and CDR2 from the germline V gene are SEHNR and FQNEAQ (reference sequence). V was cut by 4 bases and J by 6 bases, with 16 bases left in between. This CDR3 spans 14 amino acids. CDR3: CASSSRTEIAEQYF. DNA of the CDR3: TGTGCCAGCAGCTCCCGGACGGAAATAGCCGAGCAGTACTTC.

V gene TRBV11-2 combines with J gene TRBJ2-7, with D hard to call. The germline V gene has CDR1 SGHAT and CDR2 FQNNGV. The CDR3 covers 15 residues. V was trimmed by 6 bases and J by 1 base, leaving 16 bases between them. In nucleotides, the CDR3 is TGTGCCAGCAGTCAAGACCCCGTAGGGTCCTACGAGCAGTACTTC. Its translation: CASSQDPVGSYEQYF. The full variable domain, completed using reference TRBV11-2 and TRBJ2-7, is EAGVAQSPRYKIIEKRQSVAFWCNPISGHATLYWYQQILGQGPKLLIQFQNNGVVDDSQLPKDRFSAERLKGVDSTLKIQPAKLEDSAVYLCASSQDPVGSYEQYFGPGTRLTVT.

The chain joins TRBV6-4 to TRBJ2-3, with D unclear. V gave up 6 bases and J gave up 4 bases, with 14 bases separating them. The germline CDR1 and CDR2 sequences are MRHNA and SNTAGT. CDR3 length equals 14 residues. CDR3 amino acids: CASRPRDLSDTQYF. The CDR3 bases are TGTGCCAGCAGACCTAGAGACTTATCAGATACGCAGTATTTT.

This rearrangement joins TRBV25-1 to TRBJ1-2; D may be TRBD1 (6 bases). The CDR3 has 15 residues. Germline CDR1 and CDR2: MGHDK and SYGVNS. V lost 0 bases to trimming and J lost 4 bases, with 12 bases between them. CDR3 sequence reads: CASSEYIGDTYGYTF. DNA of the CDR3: TGTGCCAGCAGTGAATATATAGGGGACACCTATGGCTACACCTTC.

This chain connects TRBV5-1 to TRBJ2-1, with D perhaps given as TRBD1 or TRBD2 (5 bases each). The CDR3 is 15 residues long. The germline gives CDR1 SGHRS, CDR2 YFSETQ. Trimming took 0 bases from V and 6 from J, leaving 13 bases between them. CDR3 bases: TGCGCCAGCAGCTTGGTTTTAGAGAGGGGCAATGAGCAGTTCTTC. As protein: CASSLVLERGNEQFF.

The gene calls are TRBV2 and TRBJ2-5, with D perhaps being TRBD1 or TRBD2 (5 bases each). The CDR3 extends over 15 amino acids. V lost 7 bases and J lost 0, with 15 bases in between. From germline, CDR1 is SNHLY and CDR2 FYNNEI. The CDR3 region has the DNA TGTGCCAGCATCCCCGGCAGGGAGTACCAAGAGACCCAGTACTTC. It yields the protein CASIPGREYQETQYF.

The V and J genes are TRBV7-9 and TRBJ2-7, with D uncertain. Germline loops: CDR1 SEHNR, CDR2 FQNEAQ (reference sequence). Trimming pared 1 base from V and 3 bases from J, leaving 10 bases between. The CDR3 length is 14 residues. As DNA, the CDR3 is TGTGCCAGCAGCTTAGGGGGATCGATCTACGAGCAGTACTTC. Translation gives CASSLGGSIYEQYF.

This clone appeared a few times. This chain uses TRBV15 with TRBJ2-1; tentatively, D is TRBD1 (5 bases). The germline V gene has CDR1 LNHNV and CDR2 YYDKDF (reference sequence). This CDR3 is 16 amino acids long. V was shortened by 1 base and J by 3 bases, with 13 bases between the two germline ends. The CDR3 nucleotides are TGTGCCACCAGCAGAGCTGGCAGGGTCGACTACAATGAGCAGTTCTTC. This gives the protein CATSRAGRVDYNEQFF.

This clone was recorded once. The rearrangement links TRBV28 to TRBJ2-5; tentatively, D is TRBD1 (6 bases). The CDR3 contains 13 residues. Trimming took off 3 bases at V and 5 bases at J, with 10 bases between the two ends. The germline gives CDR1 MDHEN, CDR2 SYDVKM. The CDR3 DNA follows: TGTGCCAGCAGTTTTGCAGGGGTCGAGACCCAGTACTTC. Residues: CASSFAGVETQYF.

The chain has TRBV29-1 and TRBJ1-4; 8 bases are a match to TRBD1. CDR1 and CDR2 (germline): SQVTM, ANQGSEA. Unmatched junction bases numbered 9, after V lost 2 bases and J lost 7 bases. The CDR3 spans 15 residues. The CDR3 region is CSVEIRGRWGEKLFF. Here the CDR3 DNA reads TGCAGCGTTGAAATCAGGGGGCGATGGGGTGAAAAACTGTTTTTT.

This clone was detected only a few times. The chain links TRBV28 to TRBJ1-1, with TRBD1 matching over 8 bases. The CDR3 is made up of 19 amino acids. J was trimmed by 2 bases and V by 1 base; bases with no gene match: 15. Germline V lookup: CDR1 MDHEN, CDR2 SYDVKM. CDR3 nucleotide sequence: TGTGCCAGCAGTTTATTCCACCTCCGACAGGGGTTGACCAACACTGAAGCTTTCTTT. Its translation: CASSLFHLRQGLTNTEAFF. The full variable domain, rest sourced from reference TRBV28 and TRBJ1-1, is DVKVTQSSRYLVKRTGEKVFLECVQDMDHENMFWYRQDPGLGLRLIYFSYDVKMKEKGDIPEGYSVSREKKERFSLILESASTNQTSMYLCASSLFHLRQGLTNTEAFFGQGTRLTVV.

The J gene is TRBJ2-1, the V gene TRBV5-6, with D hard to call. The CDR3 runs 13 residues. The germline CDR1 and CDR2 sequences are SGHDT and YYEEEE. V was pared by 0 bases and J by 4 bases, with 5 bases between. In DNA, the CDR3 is TGTGCCAGCAGCTTGGCACATTACAATGAGCAGTTCTTC. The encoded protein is CASSLAHYNEQFF.

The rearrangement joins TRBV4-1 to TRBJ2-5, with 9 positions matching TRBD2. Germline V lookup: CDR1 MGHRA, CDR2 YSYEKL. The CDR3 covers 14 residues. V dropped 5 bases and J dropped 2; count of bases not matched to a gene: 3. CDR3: CASSGAGGQETQYF. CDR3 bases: TGCGCCAGCAGCGGAGCGGGGGGACAAGAGACCCAGTACTTC.

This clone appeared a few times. The CDR3 DNA sequence: TGCGCCAGCAGCCAGGGCAGGGCGCTCCGGGGCACCGGGGAGCTGTTTTTT. Its translation is CASSQGRALRGTGELFF. This chain connects TRBV4-3 to TRBJ2-2; D possibly uses TRBD1 or TRBD2 (5 bases each). The V gene lost 3 bases and the J gene lost 4 bases, with 18 bases spanning the gap. Germline V gene data show CDR1 as LGHNA and CDR2 as YSLEER. There are 17 residues in the CDR3.

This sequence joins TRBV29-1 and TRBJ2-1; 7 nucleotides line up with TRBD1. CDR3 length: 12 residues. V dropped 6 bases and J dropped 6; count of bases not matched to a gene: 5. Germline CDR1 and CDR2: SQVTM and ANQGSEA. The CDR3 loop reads CSVERTGNEQFF. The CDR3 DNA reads TGCAGCGTCGAAAGGACAGGCAATGAGCAGTTCTTC.

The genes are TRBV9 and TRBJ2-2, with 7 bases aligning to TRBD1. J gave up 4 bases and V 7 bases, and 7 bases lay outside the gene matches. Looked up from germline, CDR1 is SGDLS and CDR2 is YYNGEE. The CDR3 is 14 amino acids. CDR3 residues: CASRQGSGTGELFF. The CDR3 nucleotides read TGTGCCAGCCGACAGGGTTCGGGCACCGGGGAGCTGTTTTTT.

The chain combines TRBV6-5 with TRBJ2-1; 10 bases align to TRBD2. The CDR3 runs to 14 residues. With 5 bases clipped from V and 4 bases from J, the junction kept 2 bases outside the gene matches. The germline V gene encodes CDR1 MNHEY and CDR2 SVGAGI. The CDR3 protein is CASSSGRGYNEQFF. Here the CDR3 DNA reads TGTGCCAGCAGTAGCGGGAGGGGTTACAATGAGCAGTTCTTC.

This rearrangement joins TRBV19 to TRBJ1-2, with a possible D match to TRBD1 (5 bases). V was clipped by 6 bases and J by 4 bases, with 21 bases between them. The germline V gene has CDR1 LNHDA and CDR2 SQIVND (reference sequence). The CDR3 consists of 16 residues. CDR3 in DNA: TGTGCCAGTAGCCCCAAAACTAGACAGACCAGCTATGGCTACACCTTC. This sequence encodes CASSPKTRQTSYGYTF. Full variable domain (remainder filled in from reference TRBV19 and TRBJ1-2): DGGITQSPKYLFRKEGQNVTLSCEQNLNHDAMYWYRQDPGQGLRLIYYSQIVNDFQKGDIAEGYSVSREKKESFPLTVTSAQKNPTAFYLCASSPKTRQTSYGYTFGSGTRLTVV.

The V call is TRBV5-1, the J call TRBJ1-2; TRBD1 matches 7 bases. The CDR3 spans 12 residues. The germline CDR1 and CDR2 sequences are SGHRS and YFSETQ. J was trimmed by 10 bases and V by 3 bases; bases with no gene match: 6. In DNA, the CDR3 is TGCGCCAGCAGCTCTCAGACAGGGACCTACACCTTC. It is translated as CASSSQTGTYTF.

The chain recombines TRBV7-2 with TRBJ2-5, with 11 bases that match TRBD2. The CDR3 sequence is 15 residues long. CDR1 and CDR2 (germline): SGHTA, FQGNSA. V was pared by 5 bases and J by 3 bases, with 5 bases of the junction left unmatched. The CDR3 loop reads CASSDPLAGEETQYF. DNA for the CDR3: TGTGCCAGCAGCGACCCACTAGCGGGGGAAGAGACCCAGTACTTC.

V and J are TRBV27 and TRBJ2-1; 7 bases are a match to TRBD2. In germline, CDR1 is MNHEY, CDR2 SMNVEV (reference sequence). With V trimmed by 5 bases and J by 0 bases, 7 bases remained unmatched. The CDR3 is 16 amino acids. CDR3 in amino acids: CASSPLRESSYNEQFF. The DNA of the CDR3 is TGTGCCAGCAGTCCTCTGCGGGAGAGCTCCTACAATGAGCAGTTCTTC.

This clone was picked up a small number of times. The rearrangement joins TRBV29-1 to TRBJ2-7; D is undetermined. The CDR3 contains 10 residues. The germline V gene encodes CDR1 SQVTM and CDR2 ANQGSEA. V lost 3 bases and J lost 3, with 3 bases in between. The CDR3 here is CSVEIYEQYF. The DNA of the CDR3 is TGCAGCGTTGAGATCTACGAGCAGTACTTC.

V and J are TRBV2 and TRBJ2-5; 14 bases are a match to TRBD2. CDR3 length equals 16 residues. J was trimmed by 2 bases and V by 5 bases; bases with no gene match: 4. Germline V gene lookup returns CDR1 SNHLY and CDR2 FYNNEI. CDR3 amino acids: CASSQTSGGEQETQYF. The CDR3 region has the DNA TGTGCCAGCAGTCAGACTAGCGGGGGGGAACAAGAGACCCAGTACTTC.

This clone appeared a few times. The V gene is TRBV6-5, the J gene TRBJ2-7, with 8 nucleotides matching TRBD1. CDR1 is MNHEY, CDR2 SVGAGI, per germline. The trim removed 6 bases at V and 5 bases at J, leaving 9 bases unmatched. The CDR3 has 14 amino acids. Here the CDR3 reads CASSRSGQGNEQYF. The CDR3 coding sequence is TGTGCCAGCAGCCGTTCCGGACAGGGAAACGAGCAGTACTTC.

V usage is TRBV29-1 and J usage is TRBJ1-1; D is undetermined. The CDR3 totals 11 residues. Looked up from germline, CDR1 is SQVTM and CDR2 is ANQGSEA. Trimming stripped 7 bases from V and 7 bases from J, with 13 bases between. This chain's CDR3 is CSADVGYEAFF. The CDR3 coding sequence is TGCAGCGCCGATGTGGGTTATGAAGCTTTCTTT.